These 13 T cell receptor beta chains came from one sample sequenced in a study of blood T cells in healthy people across ages. A second PCR of 7 to 11 cycles used a sample-barcoded 5' primer and a J-beta primer mix. From the 5' RACE reads, TCRdb called clonotypes with MiXCR, one entry per CDR3 protein. The sample has fewer than 700,000 distinct CDR3 sequences; around 48% are singletons. The material sequenced was blood. The receptors here all came from a man older than 75 in good health.

This clonotype was counted only a few times. This chain joins TRBV6-1 and TRBJ1-1; D is perhaps TRBD1 (5 bases). Germline V gene data show CDR1 as MNHNS and CDR2 as SASEGT. The CDR3 totals 11 residues. V dropped 4 bases and J dropped 10 bases, with 10 bases sitting between them. In DNA, the CDR3 is TGTGCCAGCAGTGGTCAGGGTACAGCTTTCTTT. Translation gives CASSGQGTAFF.

The chain carries TRBV5-1 and TRBJ1-1, with D perhaps matching TRBD1 (6 bases). This CDR3 has 18 amino acids. V was shortened by 3 bases and J by 1 base, with 22 bases between the two germline ends. Germline V gives CDR1 SGHRS, CDR2 YFSETQ. CDR3 protein: CASSSARDISRKNTEAFF. CDR3 bases: TGCGCCAGCAGCTCTGCCCGGGACATATCAAGAAAGAACACTGAAGCTTTCTTT.

For this clonotype: This could be a read error, since a much larger clone is one nucleotide away. V and J are TRBV7-2 and TRBJ2-4; D is unclear. This CDR3 comprises 12 residues. V lost 8 bases and J lost 4, with 9 bases in between. Germline-derived CDR1 and CDR2 are SGHTA and FQGNSA. The CDR3 reads CASGQTKNIQYF. Here the CDR3 DNA reads TGTGCCAGCGGCCAAACGAAAAACATTCAGTACTTC.

In its sample, this clonotype was seen a few times. The genes are TRBV20-1 and TRBJ2-7; TRBD2 matches 8 bases. V was clipped by 0 bases and J by 6 bases; unmatched bases: 10. Germline values: CDR1 DFQATT, CDR2 SNEGSKA (reference sequence). CDR3 length: 15 amino acids. CDR3 in amino acids: CSARDSTSGGLEQYF. The CDR3 bases are TGCAGTGCTAGAGATAGCACTAGCGGAGGCCTCGAGCAGTACTTC.

In this sample, this clonotype turned up a few times. The gene calls are TRBV7-9 and TRBJ2-5, with 9 bases that match TRBD2. Germline V CDR1 and CDR2: SEHNR, FQNEAQ (reference sequence). V was pared by 0 bases and J by 1 base, with 3 bases of the junction left unmatched. CDR3 length equals 16 residues. The CDR3 DNA sequence: TGTGCCAGCAGCTTAGCACAACTAGCGGGCCAAGAGACCCAGTACTTC. Translated: CASSLAQLAGQETQYF.

CDR3 sequence: CASSLTAGNQETQYF. CDR3 nucleotide sequence: TGTGCCAGCAGCTTAACAGCGGGGAACCAAGAGACCCAGTACTTC. J is TRBJ2-5 and V is TRBV7-2; TRBD2 aligns across 7 bases. J gave up 0 bases and V 2 bases, and 3 bases lay outside the gene matches. Germline assignment: CDR1 SGHTA and CDR2 FQGNSA. The CDR3 is made up of 15 amino acids.

J is TRBJ2-7 and V is TRBV5-1, with D perhaps matching TRBD1 (6 bases). Trimming pared 0 bases from V and 1 base from J, leaving 11 bases between. Germline V gene data show CDR1 as SGHRS and CDR2 as YFSETQ. The CDR3 extends over 15 amino acids. The CDR3 DNA reads TGCGCCAGCAGCTTGGCGTCACAGGGATCCTACGAGCAGTACTTC. Its translation is CASSLASQGSYEQYF.

In its sample, this clonotype was seen a few times. The chain couples TRBV7-2 to TRBJ1-4; D remains unclear. The V end was cut by 1 base, the J end by 10 bases, with 7 bases between. In germline, CDR1 is SGHTA, CDR2 FQGNSA. The CDR3 loop spans 12 amino acids. The CDR3 spells CASSLGAGKLFF. In nucleotides, the CDR3 is TGTGCCAGCAGCTTAGGAGCGGGAAAACTGTTTTTT.

J is TRBJ1-1 and V is TRBV20-1; D unclear. Per germline, CDR1 DFQATT and CDR2 SNEGSKA (reference sequence). The V end lost 6 bases, the J end lost 0 bases, and 14 bases lay between the germline ends. CDR3 size: 14 residues. DNA of the CDR3: TGCAGTGCCCCACAAGAACGGATGAACACTGAAGCTTTCTTT. Translation gives CSAPQERMNTEAFF.

The chain recombines TRBV12-3 or TRBV12-4 with TRBJ2-7, with 11 bases identical to TRBD2. Losses at the gene ends were 5 bases for V and 0 bases for J; bases not matched to a gene: 9. The CDR3 has 17 residues. The CDR3 reads CASSPGTSGISSYEQYF. CDR3 sequence (DNA): TGTGCCAGCAGTCCGGGGACTAGCGGAATTAGCTCCTACGAGCAGTACTTC.

The J gene is TRBJ2-5, the V gene TRBV20-1, with D maybe TRBD2 (5 bases). The V end was cut by 5 bases, the J end by 4 bases, with 14 bases between. The CDR3 length is 13 residues. Per the germline V gene, CDR1 is DFQATT and CDR2 is SNEGSKA (reference sequence). The CDR3 region is CSARTRSGETQYF. The CDR3 nucleotides are TGCAGTGCTCGCACTAGATCCGGAGAGACCCAGTACTTC.

V and J are TRBV20-1 and TRBJ2-1, with 7 positions matching TRBD2. The germline CDR1 and CDR2 sequences are DFQATT and SNEGSKA (reference sequence). The CDR3 totals 14 residues. Germline trimming cut 6 bases from V and 6 bases from J; bases unmatched to any gene: 11. The CDR3 region has the DNA TGCAGTGCAGCGGGGAGTCGGGGGATCAATGAGCAGTTCTTC. Translating it yields CSAAGSRGINEQFF.

The chain has TRBV28 and TRBJ2-1, with D perhaps matching TRBD1 (5 bases). Per germline, CDR1 MDHEN and CDR2 SYDVKM. Trimming shortened V by 5 bases and J by 8 bases, and 16 bases separated the two germline ends. The length of the CDR3 is 14 residues. Written as DNA, the CDR3 is TGTGCCAGCAGTCCAACCCTCGCAGGGCATGAGCAGTTCTTC. Encoded protein: CASSPTLAGHEQFF. Filled out from reference TRBV28 and TRBJ2-1, the complete variable domain reads DVKVTQSSRYLVKRTGEKVFLECVQDMDHENMFWYRQDPGLGLRLIYFSYDVKMKEKGDIPEGYSVSREKKERFSLILESASTNQTSMYLCASSPTLAGHEQFFGPGTRLTVL.